Listed below are T cell receptor beta chains from one sample, sequenced in a study of blood T cell repertoires in COVID-19. Sequencing used immunoSEQ multiplex PCR; TCRdb keeps in-frame clones, though not all of them. This sample has fewer than 250,000 clones; roughly 89% occur once, and the top ten carry around 6.9%. Sequenced material: peripheral blood. All receptors come from a man aged 55 to 70 who had recovered from COVID-19. Each CDR3 is given with its conserved first and last residue. A D gene is named only where the DNA matches it firmly. Clone size is given for some rows only: seen once, a few or many times, or a class if the clone is expanded.

J: TRBJ2-2; size: -; length: 16; D: TRBD1; V: TRBV7-6; CDR3: CASSLEGQGDTGELFF; DNA: TGTGCCAGCAGCTTAGAGGGACAGGGTGACACCGGGGAGCTGTTTTTT
J: TRBJ2-1; size: few; length: 15; D: TRBD2; V: TRBV4-3; CDR3: CASSPRDYLYGEQFF; DNA: TGCGCCAGCAGCCCCCGGGACTACCTCTACGGTGAGCAGTTCTTC
J: TRBJ2-2; size: -; length: 13; D: TRBD1; V: TRBV7-9; CDR3: CASSRGQAGELFF; DNA: TGTGCCAGCAGCCGGGGACAGGCCGGGGAGCTGTTTTTT
J: TRBJ2-2; size: few; length: 15; D: TRBD1; V: TRBV7-9; CDR3: CASRTGDTNTGELFF; DNA: TGTGCCAGCAGAACAGGGGATACGAACACCGGGGAGCTGTTTTTT
J: TRBJ2-7; size: -; length: 13; D: TRBD1; V: TRBV5-6; CDR3: CASSLDRGYEQYF; DNA: TGTGCCAGCAGCTTGGACAGGGGCTACGAGCAGTACTTC
J: TRBJ2-4; size: -; length: 14; D: -; V: TRBV3-1/TRBV3-2; CDR3: CASSQQGSKNIQYF; DNA: TGTGCCAGCAGCCAGCAGGGATCCAAAAACATTCAGTACTTC
J: TRBJ2-3; size: once; length: 12; D: -; V: TRBV7-2; CDR3: CASSRATDTQYF; DNA: TGTGCCAGCTCCCGAGCCACAGATACGCAGTATTTT
J: TRBJ1-2; size: -; length: 13; D: -; V: TRBV5-1; CDR3: CASSLDSNYGYTF; DNA: TGCGCCAGCAGCTTGGATTCGAACTATGGCTACACCTTC
J: TRBJ2-3; size: -; length: 19; D: -; V: TRBV7-3; CDR3: CASSLFPLRGLNSTDTQYF; DNA: TGTGCCAGCAGCTTATTCCCCCTCAGGGGATTAAATAGCACAGATACGCAGTATTTT
J: TRBJ1-4; size: once; length: 15; D: -; V: TRBV7-9; CDR3: CASSTHRERGEKLFF; DNA: TGTGCCAGCAGCACTCACAGGGAGAGGGGTGAAAAACTGTTTTTT
J: TRBJ2-7; size: -; length: 20; D: TRBD1; V: TRBV12-5; CDR3: CASGLVRGLNWGQGAYEQYF; DNA: TGTGCTAGTGGTTTGGTACGGGGACTTAATTGGGGACAGGGGGCCTACGAGCAGTACTTC
J: TRBJ1-3; size: -; length: 17; D: TRBD1; V: TRBV5-6; CDR3: CASSLDRGFFSGNTIYF; DNA: TGTGCCAGCAGCTTGGACAGGGGTTTCTTCTCTGGAAACACCATATATTTT
J: TRBJ2-1; size: -; length: 18; D: TRBD2; V: TRBV5-6; CDR3: CASSSAIFTSGGNNEQFF; DNA: TGTGCCAGCAGCTCCGCTATATTTACTAGCGGGGGAAACAATGAGCAGTTCTTC
J: TRBJ2-1; size: -; length: 16; D: TRBD2; V: TRBV3-1/TRBV3-2; CDR3: CASSLLAEGTYNEQFF; DNA: TGTGCCAGCAGCCTCCTAGCGGAGGGCACCTACAATGAGCAGTTCTTC
J: TRBJ2-5; size: -; length: 15; D: TRBD2; V: TRBV10-3; CDR3: CAIAREGLAQETQYF; DNA: TGTGCCATCGCCCGGGAGGGCCTAGCTCAAGAGACCCAGTACTTC
J: TRBJ2-7; size: -; length: 16; D: TRBD1; V: TRBV5-8; CDR3: CASSLQTTGFPYEQYF; DNA: TGTGCCAGCAGCTTACAGACGACAGGGTTTCCCTACGAGCAGTACTTC
J: TRBJ2-1; size: once; length: 16; D: TRBD2; V: TRBV7-2; CDR3: CASSLQASGSIYEQFF; DNA: TGTGCCAGCAGCTTACAGGCTAGCGGGAGCATTTACGAGCAGTTCTTC
J: TRBJ2-1; size: -; length: 16; D: -; V: TRBV4-3; CDR3: CASSWVQGSSYNEQFF; DNA: TGCGCCAGCAGCTGGGTACAGGGTTCCTCCTACAATGAGCAGTTCTTC
J: TRBJ1-6; size: -; length: 17; D: TRBD1; V: TRBV28; CDR3: CASSSSQGGDWNSPLHF; DNA: TGTGCCAGCAGTTCCTCACAGGGGGGCGATTGGAATTCACCCCTCCACTTT
J: TRBJ2-3; size: -; length: 13; D: -; V: TRBV25-1; CDR3: CASSESGPDTQYF; DNA: TGTGCCAGCAGTGAATCGGGTCCAGATACGCAGTATTTT
J: TRBJ2-2; size: -; length: 15; D: TRBD2; V: TRBV11-2; CDR3: CASSPIAGYTGELFF; DNA: TGTGCCAGCAGCCCAATAGCGGGGTACACCGGGGAGCTGTTTTTT
J: TRBJ1-3; size: -; length: 15; D: -; V: TRBV18; CDR3: CASSPSAQAENTIYF; DNA: TGTGCCAGCTCACCATCGGCACAGGCAGAAAACACCATATATTTT
J: TRBJ2-7; size: -; length: 15; D: TRBD1; V: TRBV28; CDR3: CASRDPGQGPYEQYF; DNA: TGTGCCAGCCGTGACCCGGGACAGGGGCCCTACGAGCAGTACTTC
J: TRBJ2-1; size: -; length: 11; D: -; V: TRBV12-3/TRBV12-4; CDR3: CASTSYNEQFF; DNA: TGTGCCAGCACCAGCTACAATGAGCAGTTCTTC
J: TRBJ1-6; size: -; length: 15; D: -; V: TRBV25-1; CDR3: CASSATLNYNSPLHF; DNA: TGTGCCAGCAGTGCGACACTGAACTATAATTCACCCCTCCACTTT
J: TRBJ2-1; size: -; length: 12; D: -; V: TRBV12-3/TRBV12-4; CDR3: CASSRDSEAQFF; DNA: TGTGCCAGCAGCCGCGACAGCGAGGCACAGTTCTTC
J: TRBJ2-5; size: -; length: 14; D: -; V: TRBV9; CDR3: CASSRGGSGETQYF; DNA: TGTGCCAGCAGCAGAGGCGGGTCCGGGGAGACCCAGTACTTC
J: TRBJ1-1; size: -; length: 13; D: TRBD1; V: TRBV9; CDR3: CASSPMTGSEAFF; DNA: TGTGCCAGCAGCCCGATGACAGGGTCTGAAGCTTTCTTT
J: TRBJ2-5; size: -; length: 17; D: -; V: TRBV6-1; CDR3: CASSEAQIGLRGETQYF; DNA: TGTGCCAGCAGTGAAGCGCAAATCGGGCTCCGGGGAGAGACCCAGTACTTC
J: TRBJ2-1; size: -; length: 14; D: TRBD2; V: TRBV6-1; CDR3: CASSQLAGMNEQFF; DNA: TGTGCCAGCAGTCAACTAGCGGGGATGAATGAGCAGTTCTTC
J: TRBJ1-4; size: -; length: 15; D: -; V: TRBV7-2; CDR3: CASSFGHSTNEKLFF; DNA: TGTGCCAGCAGCTTCGGACACTCAACTAATGAAAAACTGTTTTTT
J: TRBJ1-4; size: -; length: 13; D: -; V: TRBV11-2; CDR3: CASSAGINEKLFF; DNA: TGTGCCAGCAGCGCCGGGATTAATGAAAAACTGTTTTTT
J: TRBJ2-1; size: -; length: 15; D: TRBD2; V: TRBV11-3; CDR3: CASSAAGLPHNEQFF; DNA: TGTGCCAGCAGCGCAGCGGGGCTCCCCCACAATGAGCAGTTCTTC
J: TRBJ2-7; size: few; length: 14; D: -; V: TRBV27; CDR3: CASRDSGGPYEQYF; DNA: TGTGCCAGCAGAGATTCGGGGGGCCCCTACGAGCAGTACTTC
J: TRBJ1-4; size: -; length: 13; D: -; V: TRBV5-1; CDR3: CASRAGTREKLFF; DNA: TGCGCCAGCAGGGCCGGGACACGGGAAAAACTGTTTTTT
J: TRBJ1-1; size: -; length: 14; D: -; V: TRBV7-2; CDR3: CASSLTGQGTEAFF; DNA: TGTGCCAGCAGCTTGACGGGTCAGGGGACTGAAGCTTTCTTT